A single sample gave rise to the 19 T cell receptor beta chains below, sequenced in a study of blood T cells in healthy people across ages. A second about 6 to 12 cycle PCR used barcoded and J-beta primers. TCRdb reprocessed the 5' RACE reads via MiXCR and lists one record per CDR3 protein. Among 850,000 to 950,000 distinct CDR3 sequences, 29% were seen once, and the ten largest hold approximately 15%. The sequencing sample was made of blood. These receptor sequences come from a woman older than 75 in good health.

This clonotype was counted ten times or more. The V call is TRBV20-1, the J call TRBJ2-1; TRBD2 matches 8 bases. J gave up 4 bases and V 4 bases, and 6 bases lay outside the gene matches. The CDR3 sequence is 14 residues long. Germline V gene data show CDR1 as DFQATT and CDR2 as SNEGSKA (reference sequence). CDR3 sequence reads: CSATPGGAYNEQFF. DNA for the CDR3: TGCAGTGCTACCCCGGGGGGGGCATACAATGAGCAGTTCTTC.

This clonotype was recorded at least ten times. The chain's CDR3 is CASSLVLTIQYF. CDR3 in DNA: TGCGCCAGCAGCTTAGTCTTAACCATTCAGTACTTC. The chain combines TRBV5-1 with TRBJ2-4, with D unresolved. Trimming shortened V by 2 bases and J by 9 bases, and 9 bases separated the two germline ends. The CDR3 has 12 amino acids. CDR1 is SGHRS, CDR2 YFSETQ, per germline.

The count of this clonotype is one. The chain has TRBV5-1 and TRBJ1-1; no definite D call. The V gene lost 2 bases and the J gene lost 4 bases, with 12 bases spanning the gap. The germline CDR1 and CDR2 sequences are SGHRS and YFSETQ. The CDR3 has 14 residues. The DNA for the CDR3 is TGCGCCAGCAGCTTCGATCGACTGGGCACTGAAGCTTTCTTT. Translation gives CASSFDRLGTEAFF. The full variable domain, with the rest looked up from reference TRBV5-1 and TRBJ1-1, is KAGVTQTPRYLIKTRGQQVTLSCSPISGHRSVSWYQQTPGQGLQFLFEYFSETQRNKGNFPGRFSGRQFSNSRSEMNVSTLELGDSALYLCASSFDRLGTEAFFGQGTRLTVV.

The chain recombines TRBV7-9 with TRBJ1-2, with TRBD1 as a possible D gene (5 bases). Trimming took 4 bases from V and 5 from J, leaving 14 bases between them. The germline CDR1 and CDR2 sequences are SEHNR and FQNEAQ (reference sequence). The CDR3 is made up of 14 amino acids. The CDR3 region is CASSWSGGPYGYTF. CDR3 sequence (DNA): TGTGCCAGCAGCTGGAGCGGGGGACCGTATGGCTACACCTTC.

This clonotype was detected many times. The chain uses TRBV20-1 and TRBJ2-1; D may correspond to TRBD1 or TRBD2 (5 bases each). There are 13 residues in the CDR3. Per the germline V gene, CDR1 is DFQATT and CDR2 is SNEGSKA (reference sequence). Trimming took 3 bases from V and 0 from J, leaving 6 bases between them. The CDR3: CSARGVSYNEQFF. DNA of the CDR3: TGCAGTGCTAGGGGGGTCTCCTACAATGAGCAGTTCTTC.

The table lists this clonotype with many counts. The chain carries TRBV7-2 and TRBJ2-1, with D tentatively TRBD2 (6 bases). Germline CDR1 is SGHTA and CDR2 is FQGNSA. Trimming took 0 bases from V and 5 from J, leaving 14 bases between them. This CDR3 comprises 16 residues. The DNA of the CDR3 is TGTGCCAGCAGCTTAGCTGCGGGGTGGTCTAACAATGAGCAGTTCTTC. Translation gives CASSLAAGWSNNEQFF.

In this sample, this clonotype turned up many times. The chain couples TRBV27 to TRBJ2-3, with TRBD1 matching 7 bases. From germline, CDR1 is MNHEY and CDR2 SMNVEV (reference sequence). The J segment lost 0 bases and the V segment lost 5 bases, leaving 8 bases of the junction unmatched. CDR3 length equals 16 residues. The CDR3 region is CASSPQQGLSTDTQYF. CDR3 nucleotides: TGTGCCAGCAGTCCTCAACAGGGGCTTAGCACAGATACGCAGTATTTT.

This clonotype was found a few times. This chain joins TRBV29-1 and TRBJ1-5; no clear D gene. This CDR3 contains 12 residues. Deletions cut 4 bases from V and 4 bases from J, with 8 bases between. Germline CDR1 SQVTM, CDR2 ANQGSEA. CDR3 nucleotides: TGCAGCGTTGTAGACGGGAATCAGCCCCAGCATTTT. It codes for CSVVDGNQPQHF. The whole variable domain, filled in from reference TRBV29-1 and TRBJ1-5, reads SAVISQKPSRDICQRGTSLTIQCQVDSQVTMMFWYRQQPGQSLTLIATANQGSEATYESGFVIDKFPISRPNLTFSTLTVSNMSPEDSSIYLCSVVDGNQPQHFGDGTRLSIL.

This clonotype was seen many times. The rearrangement links TRBV4-2 to TRBJ1-1, with 10 positions matching TRBD1. This CDR3 has 16 residues. V was clipped by 0 bases and J by 1 base; unmatched bases: 2. Germline V lookup: CDR1 LGHNA, CDR2 YNFKEQ. The CDR3 DNA follows: TGTGCCAGCAGCCAAGATGACAGGGGGCGGAACACTGAAGCTTTCTTT. This encodes CASSQDDRGRNTEAFF.

This clonotype was counted ten times or more. V usage is TRBV5-1 and J usage is TRBJ2-3; the match to TRBD2 covers 12 bases. CDR1 is SGHRS, CDR2 YFSETQ, per germline. The CDR3 extends over 17 amino acids. V dropped 6 bases and J dropped 5; count of bases not matched to a gene: 13. Here the CDR3 reads CASIPGLAGAVRDTQYF. The CDR3 DNA is TGCGCCAGCATTCCGGGACTAGCGGGCGCCGTTCGAGATACGCAGTATTTT.

This clonotype showed up just a few times. This sequence joins TRBV7-2 and TRBJ2-7, with D perhaps matching TRBD2 (7 bases). CDR3 size: 15 residues. Per germline, CDR1 SGHTA and CDR2 FQGNSA. V gave up 2 bases and J gave up 7 bases, with 18 bases separating them. CDR3 residues: CASSLRGGTHNEQYF. The CDR3 DNA reads as TGTGCCAGCAGCTTAAGGGGGGGGACCCACAATGAGCAGTACTTC.

The chain joins TRBV2 to TRBJ1-5; D is possibly TRBD1 (5 bases). Germline V gene sequence: CDR1 SNHLY, CDR2 FYNNEI. The CDR3 has 15 residues. Trimming took 0 bases from V and 7 from J, leaving 13 bases between them. This chain's CDR3 is CASSEARRGKQPQHF. DNA for the CDR3: TGTGCCAGCAGTGAAGCGCGGAGGGGAAAACAGCCCCAGCATTTT. Together with reference TRBV2 and TRBJ1-5, the CDR3 gives the full variable domain: EPEVTQTPSHQVTQMGQEVILRCVPISNHLYFYWYRQILGQKVEFLVSFYNNEISEKSEIFDDQFSVERPDGSNFTLKIRSTKLEDSAMYFCASSEARRGKQPQHFGDGTRLSIL.

On this clonotype: A much larger clone lies a single base off, so this may be a read error. The J gene is TRBJ1-2, the V gene TRBV30; the match to TRBD1 covers 7 bases. CDR1 is GTSNPN and CDR2 is SVGIG in the germline V gene (reference sequence). V lost 5 bases and J lost 4; bases outside the gene matches: 7. This CDR3 comprises 13 residues. The CDR3 protein is CAWWDSQRYGYTF. CDR3 coding DNA: TGTGCCTGGTGGGACAGCCAGCGCTATGGCTACACCTTC. Complete variable domain (other parts from reference TRBV30 and TRBJ1-2): SQTIHQWPATLVQPVGSPLSLECTVEGTSNPNLYWYRQAAGRGLQLLFYSVGIGQISSEVPQNLSASRPQDRQFILSSKKLLLSDSGFYLCAWWDSQRYGYTFGSGTRLTVV.

Ten or more counts support this clonotype. The chain combines TRBV6-6 with TRBJ2-7; the D is unclear. V lost 2 bases to trimming and J lost 3 bases, with 5 bases between them. CDR3 length equals 12 residues. Germline CDR1 is MNHNY and CDR2 is SVGAGI (reference sequence). The CDR3 region has the DNA TGTGCCAGCAGTTACAGGGACTACGAGCAGTACTTC. Its translation: CASSYRDYEQYF.

This chain joins TRBV12-3 or TRBV12-4 and TRBJ1-5; maybe TRBD1 (6 bases). Trimming shortened V by 6 bases and J by 3 bases, and 12 bases separated the two germline ends. The CDR3 has 14 residues. Here the CDR3 reads CASSYGQLNQPQHF. CDR3 nucleotides: TGTGCCAGCAGCTATGGACAGCTCAATCAGCCCCAGCATTTT.

This clonotype has ten or more counts. CDR3 DNA sequence: TGTGCCAGCAGTTCCACCCCCCGCAGAGTGTTCACAGATACGCAGTATTTT. It specifies CASSSTPRRVFTDTQYF. V gene TRBV12-3 or TRBV12-4 combines with J gene TRBJ2-3; D call uncertain. This CDR3 region has 17 residues. With 4 bases removed from V and 2 bases from J, the gap between germline ends came to 19 bases.

The rearrangement joins TRBV18 to TRBJ2-5, with D possibly called TRBD1 or TRBD2 (5 bases each). This CDR3 spans 15 amino acids. The germline V gene has CDR1 KGHSH and CDR2 LQKENI. The V and J ends lost 5 bases and 1 base respectively, with 14 bases between them. The CDR3 region has the DNA TGTGCCAGCTCAACTTCCGGGACGGCCCAAGAGACCCAGTACTTC. Its protein product is CASSTSGTAQETQYF. Looking up the rest from reference TRBV18 and TRBJ2-5 gives the full variable domain: NAGVMQNPRHLVRRRGQEARLRCSPMKGHSHVYWYRQLPEEGLKFMVYLQKENIIDESGMPKERFSAEFPKEGPSILRIQQVVRGDSAAYFCASSTSGTAQETQYFGPGTRLLVL.

There are many counts of this clonotype. This chain uses TRBV12-3 or TRBV12-4 with TRBJ2-7, with 8 positions matching TRBD1. The CDR3 sequence is 13 residues long. Trimming at V came to 5 bases and at J to 6 bases, leaving 6 bases not matched to a gene. As DNA, the CDR3 is TGTGCCAGCAGTATCGGACAGGGAAGCGAGCAGTACTTC. This encodes CASSIGQGSEQYF.

This clonotype was recorded many times. The DNA for the CDR3 is TGTGCCAGCAGGAGACAGGGAATAACAGATACGCAGTATTTT. This sequence encodes CASRRQGITDTQYF. The genes are TRBV2 and TRBJ2-3, with 7 bases fitting TRBD1. From germline, CDR1 is SNHLY and CDR2 FYNNEI. The CDR3 has 14 amino acids. V was pared by 6 bases and J by 3 bases, with 6 bases of the junction left unmatched.